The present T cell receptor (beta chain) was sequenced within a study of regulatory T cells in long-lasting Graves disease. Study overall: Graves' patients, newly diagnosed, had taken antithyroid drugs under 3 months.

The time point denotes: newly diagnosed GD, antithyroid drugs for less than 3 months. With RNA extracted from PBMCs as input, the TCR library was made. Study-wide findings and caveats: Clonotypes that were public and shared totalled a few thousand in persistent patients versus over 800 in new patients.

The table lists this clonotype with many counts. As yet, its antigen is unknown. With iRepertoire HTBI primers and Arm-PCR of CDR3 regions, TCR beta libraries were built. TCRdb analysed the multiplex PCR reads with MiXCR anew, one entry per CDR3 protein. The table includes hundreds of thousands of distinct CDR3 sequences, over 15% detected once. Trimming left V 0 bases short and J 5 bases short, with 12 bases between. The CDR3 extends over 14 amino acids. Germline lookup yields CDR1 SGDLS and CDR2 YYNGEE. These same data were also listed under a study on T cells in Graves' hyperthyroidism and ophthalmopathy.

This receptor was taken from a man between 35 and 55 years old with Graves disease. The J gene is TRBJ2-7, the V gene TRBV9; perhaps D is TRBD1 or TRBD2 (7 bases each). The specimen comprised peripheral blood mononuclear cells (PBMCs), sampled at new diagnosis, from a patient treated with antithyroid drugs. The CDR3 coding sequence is TGTGCCAGCAGCGTAGGGGGAGGGGGCAACGAGCAGTACTTC. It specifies CASSVGGGGNEQYF.